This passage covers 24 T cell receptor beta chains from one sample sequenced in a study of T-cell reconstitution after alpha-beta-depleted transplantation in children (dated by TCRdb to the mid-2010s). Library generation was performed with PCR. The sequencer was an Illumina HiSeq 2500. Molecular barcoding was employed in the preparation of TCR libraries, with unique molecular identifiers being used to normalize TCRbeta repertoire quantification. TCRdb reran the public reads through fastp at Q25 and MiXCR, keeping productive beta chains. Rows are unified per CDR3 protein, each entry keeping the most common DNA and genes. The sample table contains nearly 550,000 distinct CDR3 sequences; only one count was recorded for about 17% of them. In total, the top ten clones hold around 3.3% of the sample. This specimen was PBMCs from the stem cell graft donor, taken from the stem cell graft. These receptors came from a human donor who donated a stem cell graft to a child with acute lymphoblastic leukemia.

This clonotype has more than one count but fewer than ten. The CDR3 bases are TGCAGTGCTCGGACAGGGGGGCATACAGATACGCAGTATTTT. It translates to CSARTGGHTDTQYF. V gene TRBV20-1 combines with J gene TRBJ2-3; 10 nucleotides line up with TRBD1. The germline gives CDR1 DFQATT, CDR2 SNEGSKA (reference sequence). With 5 bases clipped from V and 3 bases from J, the junction kept 5 bases outside the gene matches. The CDR3 has 14 amino acids.

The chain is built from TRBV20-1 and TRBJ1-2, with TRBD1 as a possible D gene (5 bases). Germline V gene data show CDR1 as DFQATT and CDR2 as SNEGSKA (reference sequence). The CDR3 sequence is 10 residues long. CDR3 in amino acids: CIQPGQGYTF. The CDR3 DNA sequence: TGCATTCAGCCGGGGCAGGGCTACACCTTC.

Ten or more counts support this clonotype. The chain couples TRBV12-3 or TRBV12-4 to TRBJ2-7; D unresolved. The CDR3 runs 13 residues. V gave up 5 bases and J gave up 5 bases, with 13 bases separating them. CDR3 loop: CASSSADTDEQYF. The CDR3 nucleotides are TGTGCCAGCAGTAGCGCAGATACCGACGAGCAGTACTTC.

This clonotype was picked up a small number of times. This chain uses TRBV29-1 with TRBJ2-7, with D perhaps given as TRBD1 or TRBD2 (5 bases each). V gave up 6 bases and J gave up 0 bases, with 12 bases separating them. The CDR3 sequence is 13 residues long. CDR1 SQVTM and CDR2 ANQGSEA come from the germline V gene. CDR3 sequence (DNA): TGCAGCGTCCAACCAGGGAGCTCCTACGAGCAGTACTTC. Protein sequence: CSVQPGSSYEQYF.

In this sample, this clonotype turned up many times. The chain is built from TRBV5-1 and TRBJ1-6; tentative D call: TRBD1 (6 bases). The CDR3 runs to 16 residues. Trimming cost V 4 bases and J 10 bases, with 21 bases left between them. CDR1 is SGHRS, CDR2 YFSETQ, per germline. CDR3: CASSLDITGTLSPLHF. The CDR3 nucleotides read TGCGCCAGCAGCCTAGATATTACAGGGACGTTATCACCCCTCCACTTT.

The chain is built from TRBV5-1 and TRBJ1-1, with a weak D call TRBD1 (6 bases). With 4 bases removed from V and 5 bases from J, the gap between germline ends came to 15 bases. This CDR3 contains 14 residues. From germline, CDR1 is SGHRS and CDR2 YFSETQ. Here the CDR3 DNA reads TGCGCCAGCAGCGTCAGGGGTAGGGGGACTGAAGCTTTCTTT. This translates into CASSVRGRGTEAFF.

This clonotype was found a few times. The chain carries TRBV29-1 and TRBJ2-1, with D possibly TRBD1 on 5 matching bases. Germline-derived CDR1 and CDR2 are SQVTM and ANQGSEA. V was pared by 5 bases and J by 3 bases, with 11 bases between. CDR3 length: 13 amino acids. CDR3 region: CSVFAGIYNEQFF. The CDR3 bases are TGCAGCGTTTTCGCAGGGATCTACAATGAGCAGTTCTTC.

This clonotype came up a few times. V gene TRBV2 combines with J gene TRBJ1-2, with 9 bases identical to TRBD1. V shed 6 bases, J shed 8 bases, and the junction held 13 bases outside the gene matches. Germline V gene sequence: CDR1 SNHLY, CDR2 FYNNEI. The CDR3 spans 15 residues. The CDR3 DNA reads TGTGCCAGCAGCCACAGGGACAGGGCTATCGAAGGCTACACCTTC. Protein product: CASSHRDRAIEGYTF.

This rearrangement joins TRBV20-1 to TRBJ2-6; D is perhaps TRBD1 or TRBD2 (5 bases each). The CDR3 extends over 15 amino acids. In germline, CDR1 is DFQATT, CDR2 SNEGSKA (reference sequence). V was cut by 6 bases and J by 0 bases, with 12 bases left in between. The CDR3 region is CSARDADSGANVLTF. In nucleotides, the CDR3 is TGCAGTGCCCGGGACGCAGACTCTGGGGCCAACGTCCTGACTTTC.

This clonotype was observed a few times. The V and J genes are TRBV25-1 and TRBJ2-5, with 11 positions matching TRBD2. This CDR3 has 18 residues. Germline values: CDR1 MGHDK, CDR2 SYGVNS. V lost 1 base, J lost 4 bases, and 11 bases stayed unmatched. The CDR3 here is CASSELQSTSGIRETQYF. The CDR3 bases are TGTGCCAGCAGTGAATTGCAATCGACTAGCGGGATCAGAGAGACCCAGTACTTC.

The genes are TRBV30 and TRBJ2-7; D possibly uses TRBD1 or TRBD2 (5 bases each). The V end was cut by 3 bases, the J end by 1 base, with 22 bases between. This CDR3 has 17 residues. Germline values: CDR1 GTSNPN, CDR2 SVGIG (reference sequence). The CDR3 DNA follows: TGTGCCTGGAGCGATGGGTGGTTTGGGGACGGATCCTACGAGCAGTACTTC. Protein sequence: CAWSDGWFGDGSYEQYF.

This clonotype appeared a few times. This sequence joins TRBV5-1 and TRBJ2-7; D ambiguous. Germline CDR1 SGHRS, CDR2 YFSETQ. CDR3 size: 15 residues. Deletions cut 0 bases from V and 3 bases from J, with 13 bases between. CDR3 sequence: CASSLGSADLYEQYF. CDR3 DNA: TGCGCCAGCAGCTTGGGCTCAGCCGACCTCTACGAGCAGTACTTC.

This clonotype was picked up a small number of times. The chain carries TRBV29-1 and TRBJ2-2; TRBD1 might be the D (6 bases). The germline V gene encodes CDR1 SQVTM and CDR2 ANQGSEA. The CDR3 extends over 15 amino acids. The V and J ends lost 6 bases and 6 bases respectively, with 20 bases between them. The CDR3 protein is CSVESGGAFSGELFF. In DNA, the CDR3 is TGCAGCGTCGAGAGTGGGGGCGCTTTCTCCGGGGAGCTGTTTTTT.

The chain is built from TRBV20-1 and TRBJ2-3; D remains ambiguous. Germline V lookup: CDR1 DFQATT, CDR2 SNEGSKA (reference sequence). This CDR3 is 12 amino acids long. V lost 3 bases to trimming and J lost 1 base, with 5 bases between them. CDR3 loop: CSASIGTDTQYF. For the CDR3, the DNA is TGCAGTGCTAGTATTGGCACAGATACGCAGTATTTT.

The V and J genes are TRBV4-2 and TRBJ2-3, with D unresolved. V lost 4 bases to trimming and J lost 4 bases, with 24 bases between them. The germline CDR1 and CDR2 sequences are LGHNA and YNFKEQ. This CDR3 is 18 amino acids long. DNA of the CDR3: TGTGCCAGCAGCCTCCTTCAAGTCGGGCTGTCTATCCCAGATACGCAGTATTTT. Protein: CASSLLQVGLSIPDTQYF.

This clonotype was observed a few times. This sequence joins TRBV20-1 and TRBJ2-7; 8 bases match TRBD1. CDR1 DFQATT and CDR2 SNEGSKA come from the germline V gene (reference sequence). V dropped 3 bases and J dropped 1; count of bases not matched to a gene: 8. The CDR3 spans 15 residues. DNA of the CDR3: TGCAGTGCTAGGGGGGACAGGCTTAATTCCTACGAGCAGTACTTC. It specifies CSARGDRLNSYEQYF.

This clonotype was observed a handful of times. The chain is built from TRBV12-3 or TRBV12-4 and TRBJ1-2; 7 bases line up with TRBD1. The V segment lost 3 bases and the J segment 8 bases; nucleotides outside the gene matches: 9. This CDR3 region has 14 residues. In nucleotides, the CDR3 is TGTGCCAGCAGTTTTCCAGACAGGGTAAAAGGCTACACCTTC. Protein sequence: CASSFPDRVKGYTF.

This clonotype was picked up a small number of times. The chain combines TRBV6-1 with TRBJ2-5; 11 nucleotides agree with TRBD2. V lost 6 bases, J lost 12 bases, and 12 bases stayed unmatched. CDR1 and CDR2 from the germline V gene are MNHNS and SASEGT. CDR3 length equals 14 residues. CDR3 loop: CASRSLAGGGPEYF. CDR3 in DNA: TGTGCCAGCAGGAGCCTAGCGGGAGGAGGACCGGAGTACTTC.

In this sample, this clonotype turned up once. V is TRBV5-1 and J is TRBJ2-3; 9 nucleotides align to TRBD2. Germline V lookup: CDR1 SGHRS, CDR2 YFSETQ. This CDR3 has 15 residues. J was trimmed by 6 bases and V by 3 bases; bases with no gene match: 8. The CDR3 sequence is CASSSFAGGEDTQYF. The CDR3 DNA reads TGCGCCAGCAGCTCTTTTGCGGGAGGGGAGGATACGCAGTATTTT.

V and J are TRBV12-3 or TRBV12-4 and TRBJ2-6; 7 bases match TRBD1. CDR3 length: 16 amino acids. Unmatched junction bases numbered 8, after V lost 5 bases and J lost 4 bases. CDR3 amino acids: CASSQQQGTGANVLTF. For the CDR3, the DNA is TGTGCCAGCAGTCAACAACAGGGGACGGGGGCCAACGTCCTGACTTTC.

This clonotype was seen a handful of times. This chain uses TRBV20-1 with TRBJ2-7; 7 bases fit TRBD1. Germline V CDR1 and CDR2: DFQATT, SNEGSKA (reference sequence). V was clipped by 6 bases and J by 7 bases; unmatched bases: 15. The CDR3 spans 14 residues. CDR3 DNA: TGCAGTGCAGGGACAGCTGCCTCGCTTTGGGAGCAGTACTTC. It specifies CSAGTAASLWEQYF.

CDR3 in amino acids: CASSETGNSYNEQFF. CDR3 sequence (DNA): TGTGCCAGCAGTGAAACAGGGAACTCCTACAATGAGCAGTTCTTC. The rearrangement joins TRBV6-4 to TRBJ2-1, with TRBD1 as a possible D gene (6 bases). This CDR3 has 15 amino acids. Germline assignment: CDR1 MRHNA and CDR2 SNTAGT. The V gene lost 3 bases and the J gene lost 0 bases, with 9 bases spanning the gap.

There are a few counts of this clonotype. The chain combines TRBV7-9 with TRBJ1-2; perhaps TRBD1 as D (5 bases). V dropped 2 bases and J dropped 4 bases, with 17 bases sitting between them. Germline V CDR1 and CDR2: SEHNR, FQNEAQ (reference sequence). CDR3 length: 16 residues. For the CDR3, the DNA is TGTGCCAGCAGCTTAAAGGGAGGGGAAGTGAGCTATGGCTACACCTTC. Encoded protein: CASSLKGGEVSYGYTF.

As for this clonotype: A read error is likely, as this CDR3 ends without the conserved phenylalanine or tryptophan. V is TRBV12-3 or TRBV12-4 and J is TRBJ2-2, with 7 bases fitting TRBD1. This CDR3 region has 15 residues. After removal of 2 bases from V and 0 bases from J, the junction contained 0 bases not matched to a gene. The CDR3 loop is CASSLRGPNTGELFL. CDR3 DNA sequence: TGTGCCAGCAGTTTAAGGGGGCCGAACACCGGGGAGCTGTTTTTG.